The source of this TCR beta chain is a study of cytomegalovirus exposure and HLA in healthy donors. The wider study: Samples from HLA-typed donors yielded approximately 88 million unique TCRs in an early data release.

V shed 4 bases and J shed 4 bases, with 13 bases lying between them. The CDR3 has 13 amino acids. Germline CDR1 reads GTSNPN; CDR2 reads SVGIG (reference sequence). The PCR contained 60 Vbeta and 13 Jbeta primers. The repertoire was sequenced with immunoSEQ multiplex PCR; TCRdb's copy has only in-frame clones and lacks some. The table records approximately 110,000 clones, around 86% of them present only once. The sequencing input was PBMCs. The receptor's source is a man aged 25 to 40 in good health and CMV-seropositive. The J gene is TRBJ1-1, the V gene TRBV30; D might be TRBD1 (6 bases). The CDR3: CAWTQGRGTEAFF. The DNA of the CDR3 is TGTGCCTGGACTCAGGGGAGGGGCACTGAAGCTTTCTTT.